Given below is one T cell receptor (beta chain) in context. The antigen this receptor binds is unknown. No per-base quality is available; no much larger clone lies one base away. The sample originates from a study of human T cells and chemical hapten exposure (dated by TCRdb to the early 2020s). General notes on the study: For sensitization, 2% DPC in acetone was applied to a roughly 2 cm by roughly 2 cm area of upper inner arm skin. Throughout the study period of roughly 24 weeks, patients also received therapeutic DPC doses to the scalp every week. Patch tests used Finn chambers with 0.01% DPC on the upper back, scored after 6 days by International Contact Dermatitis Research Group standards. The patient cohort, mostly female, included alopecia areata with under or over 50% scalp involvement, alopecia totalis and alopecia universalis. Libraries were combined into a pool for sequencing, and differences in TCR yield between samples came mainly from small differences in library volumes within the pool. This study followed changes in the peripheral blood TCR repertoire in vivo during primary and secondary sensitization of alopecia patients to the hapten diphenylcyclopropenone (DPC). Blood was sampled from patients pre-sensitization (week 0) and at 2, 6 and about 24 weeks after DPC sensitization. Blood for TCR sequencing was provided by twenty-nine alopecia patients at one to four time points (pre-sensitization, 2, 6 and 24 weeks). Results and caveats for the whole study, not just this receptor: Patch test score was positively correlated with the number of PT1 expanded TCRs, with significance at thresholds 8, 16 and 32 but not at 4. Alopecia, a presumed autoimmune disease, was present in all patients, so the immune response of the patients might differ from that of healthy individuals. After repeated subsampling, changes were observed in the strength of the expansion versus patch-test correlation and in the threshold at which the correlation became significant. No change with DPC sensitization was found in the number of TCRs above 1 in 1000 frequency, and no evidence of global repertoire structure alterations was found. Significantly more large CDR3 similarity clusters were formed by expanded TCRs than by pre-sensitization or healthy control sets, consistent with antigen-driven responses.

Library creation used RACE. The instrument given in TCRdb is NextSeq 500. Library preparation attached unique molecular identifiers to individual cDNA molecules for quantitative, reproducible TCR counting. For every blood RNA sample, sequencing covered both the TCR alpha and TCR beta chains. The source study handled its data this way. Samples had a median of approximately 93,000 TCRs, with a range from roughly 20,000 to 690,600. The Decombinator software suite was used to annotate V, J and CDR3 in the TCR reads. For PS versus PT1 abundance plots, all samples were subsampled to the same number of TCRs (28,000). TCRs were defined as expanded if absent before sensitization and observed at least eight times at the 2-week time point. TCRdb applied fastp at Q25 and MiXCR to the public reads, then kept only in-frame beta chains. Each entry is one CDR3 protein sequence, shown with its most common DNA and genes. TCRdb, not the authors, supplied the V and J calls. This sample comprises 300,000 to 400,000 distinct CDR3 sequences, 5.1% of them detected only once. The ten largest clones represent 2.6% of the sample.

The time point tag for this specimen amounts to: pre-sensitization, week 0. What this sample's treatment or condition label stands for: therapeutic diphenylcyclopropenone sensitization with weekly scalp DPC. Blood at each patch-test visit was drawn before the patch test was applied. Eligible patients were aged 18 to 70, diagnosed with alopecia, deemed suitable for DPC therapy, and excluded if pregnant. Total RNA was extracted from unfractionated whole blood collected in Tempus Blood RNA tubes. The CDR3, from cysteine to phenylalanine, totals 15 residues. Here the CDR3 DNA is all that survives: 45 bases in frame from base 1. The V end gives up 4 bases and the J end 6 bases, leaving 6 bases in the junction not matched to a gene.

The source of this sequence is a woman between 50 and 59 years old with alopecia areata. Some clones in this sample may be carry-over from other donors' samples. The chain couples TRBV12-3 or TRBV12-4 to TRBJ2-1, and TRBD1 aligns with 10 junction nucleotides. The source material was whole blood, sampled in connection with sensitization to the hapten diphenylcyclopropenone (DPC). The CDR3 protein sequence reads: CASSYRDRGFNEQFF. In nucleotide form, the sequence is TGTGCCAGCAGTTACCGGGACAGGGGTTTCAATGAGCAGTTCTTC.